Described below is a single T cell receptor (beta chain) sequence and its context. Its antigen is still unknown. The V and J ends lost 2 bases and 0 bases, in that order; junction bases with no gene match: 4. Looked up from germline, CDR1 is MDHEN and CDR2 is SYDVKM. The CDR3 totals 16 residues. Use of 60 Vbeta and 13 Jbeta primers characterized the PCR. Clones were sequenced by immunoSEQ multiplex PCR, and TCRdb holds only the in-frame ones, with some missing. The sample shows 160,000 or so clones, around 88% of them seen only once. This sample stems from a study of cytomegalovirus exposure and HLA in healthy donors. Study-level background: Out of approximately 170 million T cells, an earlier analysis found roughly 110 million unique TCR beta sequences in total.

General observations from the study: Cytomegalovirus association was listed for around 180 TCR beta chains. Presence/absence analyses treated sequencing depth as roughly uniform across donors. Being indistinguishable, some V segments were excluded, TRBV6-2 and TRBV6-3 among them.

Input material: PBMCs. The chain recombines TRBV28 with TRBJ2-1, with TRBD2 matching over 7 bases. This TCR was recovered from a woman younger than 45 in good health and CMV-seronegative. CDR3 DNA: TGTGCCAGCAGTTTACCCGGCGGGAGCTCCTACAATGAGCAGTTCTTC. Amino acid sequence: CASSLPGGSSYNEQFF.